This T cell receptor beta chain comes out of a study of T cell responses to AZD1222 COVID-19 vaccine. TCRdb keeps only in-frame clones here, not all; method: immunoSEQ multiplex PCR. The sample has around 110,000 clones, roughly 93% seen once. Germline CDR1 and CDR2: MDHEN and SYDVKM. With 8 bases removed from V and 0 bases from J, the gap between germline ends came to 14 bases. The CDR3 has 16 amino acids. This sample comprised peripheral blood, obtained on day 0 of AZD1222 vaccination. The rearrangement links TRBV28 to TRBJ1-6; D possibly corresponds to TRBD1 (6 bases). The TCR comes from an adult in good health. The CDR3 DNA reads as TGTGCCAGCCTGGACAGTACGAGCTCCTATAATTCACCCCTCCACTTT. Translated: CASLDSTSSYNSPLHF.